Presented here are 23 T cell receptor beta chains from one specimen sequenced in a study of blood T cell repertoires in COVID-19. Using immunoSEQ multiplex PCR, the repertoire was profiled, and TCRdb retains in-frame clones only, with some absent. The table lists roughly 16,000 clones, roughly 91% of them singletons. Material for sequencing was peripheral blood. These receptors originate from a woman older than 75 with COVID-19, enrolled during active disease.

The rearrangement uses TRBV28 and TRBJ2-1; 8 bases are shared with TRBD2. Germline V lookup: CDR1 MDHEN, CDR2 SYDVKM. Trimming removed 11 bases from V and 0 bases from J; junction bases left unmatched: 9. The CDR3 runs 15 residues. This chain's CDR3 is CACRSGSLSYNEQFF. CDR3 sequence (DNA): TGTGCCTGTAGGAGCGGGAGTCTCTCCTACAATGAGCAGTTCTTC.

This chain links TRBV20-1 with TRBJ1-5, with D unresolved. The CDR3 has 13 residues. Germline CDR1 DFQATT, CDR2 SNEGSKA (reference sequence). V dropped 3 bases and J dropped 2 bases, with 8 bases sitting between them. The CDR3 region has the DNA TGCAGTGCTAGTAGGGAGGGCAATCAGCCCCAGCATTTT. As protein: CSASREGNQPQHF.

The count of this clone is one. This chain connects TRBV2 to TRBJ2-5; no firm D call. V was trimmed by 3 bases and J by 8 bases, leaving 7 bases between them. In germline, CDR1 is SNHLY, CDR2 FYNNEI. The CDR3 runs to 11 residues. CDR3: CASSEEQTQYF. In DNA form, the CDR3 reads TGTGCCAGCAGTGAGGAGCAAACCCAGTACTTC.

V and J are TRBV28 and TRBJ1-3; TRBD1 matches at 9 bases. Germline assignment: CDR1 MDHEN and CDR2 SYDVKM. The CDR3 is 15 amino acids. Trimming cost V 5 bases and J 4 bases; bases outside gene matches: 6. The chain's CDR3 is CASSPGDREGNTIYF. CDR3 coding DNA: TGTGCCAGCAGTCCCGGGGACAGGGAGGGAAACACCATATATTTT.

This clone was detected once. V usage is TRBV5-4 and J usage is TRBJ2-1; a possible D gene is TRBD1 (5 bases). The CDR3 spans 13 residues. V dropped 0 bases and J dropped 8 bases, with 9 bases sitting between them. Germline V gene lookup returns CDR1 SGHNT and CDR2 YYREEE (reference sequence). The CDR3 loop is CASSLDRRDEQFF. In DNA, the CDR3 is TGTGCCAGCAGCTTGGACAGGCGCGATGAGCAGTTCTTC.

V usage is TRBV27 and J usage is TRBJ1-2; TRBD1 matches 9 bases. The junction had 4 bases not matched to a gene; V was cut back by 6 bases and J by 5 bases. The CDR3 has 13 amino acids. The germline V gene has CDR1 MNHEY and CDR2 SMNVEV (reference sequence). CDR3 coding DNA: TGTGCCAGCAGACAGGGGGCATCATATGGCTACACCTTC. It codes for CASRQGASYGYTF.

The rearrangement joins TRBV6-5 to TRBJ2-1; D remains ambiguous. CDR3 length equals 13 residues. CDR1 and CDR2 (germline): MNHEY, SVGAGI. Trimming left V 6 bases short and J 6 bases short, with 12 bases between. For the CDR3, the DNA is TGTGCCAGCAGCACCACATACCGCAATGAGCAGTTCTTC. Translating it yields CASSTTYRNEQFF.

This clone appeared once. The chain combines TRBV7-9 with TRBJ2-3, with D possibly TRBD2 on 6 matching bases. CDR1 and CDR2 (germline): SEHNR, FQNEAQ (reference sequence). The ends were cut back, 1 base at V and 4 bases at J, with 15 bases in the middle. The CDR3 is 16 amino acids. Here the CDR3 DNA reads TGTGCCAGCAGCTTAGACAAGTCGGGAGCGGCAGATACGCAGTATTTT. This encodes CASSLDKSGAADTQYF. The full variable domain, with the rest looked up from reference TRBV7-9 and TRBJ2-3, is DTGVSQNPRHKITKRGQNVTFRCDPISEHNRLYWYRQTLGQGPEFLTYFQNEAQLEKSRLLSDRFSAERPKGSFSTLEIQRTEQGDSAMYLCASSLDKSGAADTQYFGPGTRLTVL.

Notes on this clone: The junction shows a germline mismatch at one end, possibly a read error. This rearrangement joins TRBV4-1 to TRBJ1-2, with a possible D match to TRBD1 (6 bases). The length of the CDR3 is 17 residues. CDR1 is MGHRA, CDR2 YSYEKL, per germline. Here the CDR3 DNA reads TGCGCCAGCAGTCAAGTCGTCGGGACAACCTTTAACTATGGCTACACCTTC. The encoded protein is CASSQVVGTTFNYGYTF.

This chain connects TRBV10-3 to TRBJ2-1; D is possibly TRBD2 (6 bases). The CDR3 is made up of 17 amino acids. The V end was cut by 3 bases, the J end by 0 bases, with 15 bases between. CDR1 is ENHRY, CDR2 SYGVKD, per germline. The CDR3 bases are TGTGCCATCAGTGATAGCTGGGGACTCGACTCCTACAATGAGCAGTTCTTC. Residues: CAISDSWGLDSYNEQFF.

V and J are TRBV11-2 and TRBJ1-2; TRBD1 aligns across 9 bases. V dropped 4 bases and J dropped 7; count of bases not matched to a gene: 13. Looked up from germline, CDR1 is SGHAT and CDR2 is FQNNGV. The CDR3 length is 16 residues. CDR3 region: CASSSISTGGGFGYTF. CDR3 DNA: TGTGCCAGCAGCTCAATTTCGACAGGGGGTGGGTTTGGCTACACCTTC.

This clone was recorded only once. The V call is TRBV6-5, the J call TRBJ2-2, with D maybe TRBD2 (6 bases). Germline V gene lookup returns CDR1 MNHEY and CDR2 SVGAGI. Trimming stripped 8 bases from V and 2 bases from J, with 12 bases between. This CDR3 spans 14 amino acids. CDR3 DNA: TGTGCCAGCCGGGCGGGGCCTAACACCGGGGAGCTGTTTTTT. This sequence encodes CASRAGPNTGELFF.

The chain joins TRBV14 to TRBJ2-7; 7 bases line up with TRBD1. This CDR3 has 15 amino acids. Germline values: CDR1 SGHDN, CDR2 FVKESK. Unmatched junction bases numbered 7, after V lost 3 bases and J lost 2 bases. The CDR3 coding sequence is TGTGCCAGCAGCCATACAGGGGTCGGAACCTACGAGCAGTACTTC. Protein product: CASSHTGVGTYEQYF.

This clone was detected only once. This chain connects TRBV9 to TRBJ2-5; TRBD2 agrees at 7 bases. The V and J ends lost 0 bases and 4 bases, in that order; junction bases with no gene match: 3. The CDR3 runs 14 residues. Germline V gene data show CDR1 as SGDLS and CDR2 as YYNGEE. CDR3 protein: CASSVEPGGETQYF. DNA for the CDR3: TGTGCCAGCAGCGTAGAACCGGGGGGAGAGACCCAGTACTTC.

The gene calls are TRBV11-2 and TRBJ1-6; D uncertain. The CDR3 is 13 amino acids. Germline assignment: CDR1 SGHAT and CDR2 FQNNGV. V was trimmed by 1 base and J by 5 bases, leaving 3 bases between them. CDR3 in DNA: TGTGCCAGCAGCTTAGCCAATAATTCACCCCTCCACTTT. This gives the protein CASSLANNSPLHF. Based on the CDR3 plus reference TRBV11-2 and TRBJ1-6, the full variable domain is EAGVAQSPRYKIIEKRQSVAFWCNPISGHATLYWYQQILGQGPKLLIQFQNNGVVDDSQLPKDRFSAERLKGVDSTLKIQPAKLEDSAVYLCASSLANNSPLHFGNGTRLTVT.

The CDR3 nucleotides read TGTGCCAGCACCTGGGATGGGGGCTGGCAAGAGACCCAGTACTTC. Residues: CASTWDGGWQETQYF. The gene calls are TRBV5-4 and TRBJ2-5; D perhaps matches TRBD1 (6 bases). The V gene's germline CDR1 is SGHNT and CDR2 YYREEE (reference sequence). Trimming removed 6 bases at V and 2 bases at J, with 17 bases between. The CDR3 is 15 amino acids.

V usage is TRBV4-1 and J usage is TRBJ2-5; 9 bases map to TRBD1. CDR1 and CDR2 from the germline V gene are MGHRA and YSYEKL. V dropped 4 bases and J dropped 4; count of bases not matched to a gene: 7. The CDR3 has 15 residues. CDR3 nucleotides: TGCGCCAGCAGCCGAGTAGACAGGGGGGTAGAGACCCAGTACTTC. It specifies CASSRVDRGVETQYF.

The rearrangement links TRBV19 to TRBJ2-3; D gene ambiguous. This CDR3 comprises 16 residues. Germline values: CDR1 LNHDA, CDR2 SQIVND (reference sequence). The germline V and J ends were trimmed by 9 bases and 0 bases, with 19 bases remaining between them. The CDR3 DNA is TGTGCCAGCACCACCCTCCGACCAGGTAGCACAGATACGCAGTATTTT. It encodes CASTTLRPGSTDTQYF.

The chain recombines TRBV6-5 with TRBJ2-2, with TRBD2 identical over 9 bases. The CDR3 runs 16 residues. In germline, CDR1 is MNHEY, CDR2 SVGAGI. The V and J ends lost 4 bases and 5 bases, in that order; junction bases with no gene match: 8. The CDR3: CASSSLAGVRTGELFF. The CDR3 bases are TGTGCCAGCAGTTCATTAGCGGGAGTGAGGACCGGGGAGCTGTTTTTT.

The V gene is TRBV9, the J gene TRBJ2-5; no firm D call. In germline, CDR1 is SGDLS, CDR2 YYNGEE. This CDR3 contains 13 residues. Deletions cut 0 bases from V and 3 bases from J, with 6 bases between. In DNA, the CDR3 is TGTGCCAGCAGCGTAGGAGTGGAAGAGACCCAGTACTTC. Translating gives CASSVGVEETQYF.

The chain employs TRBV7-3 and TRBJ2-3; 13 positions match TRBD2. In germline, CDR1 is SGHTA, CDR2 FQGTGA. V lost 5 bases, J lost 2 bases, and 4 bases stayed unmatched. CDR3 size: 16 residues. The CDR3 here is CASSPGTSGVTDTQYF. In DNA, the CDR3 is TGTGCCAGCAGCCCAGGGACTAGCGGGGTCACAGATACGCAGTATTTT.

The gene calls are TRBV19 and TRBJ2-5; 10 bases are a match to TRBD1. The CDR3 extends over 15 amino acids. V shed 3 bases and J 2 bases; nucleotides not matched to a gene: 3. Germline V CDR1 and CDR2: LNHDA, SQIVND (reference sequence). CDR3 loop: CASSIRQGAQETQYF. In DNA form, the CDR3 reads TGTGCCAGTAGTATTAGACAGGGGGCTCAAGAGACCCAGTACTTC.

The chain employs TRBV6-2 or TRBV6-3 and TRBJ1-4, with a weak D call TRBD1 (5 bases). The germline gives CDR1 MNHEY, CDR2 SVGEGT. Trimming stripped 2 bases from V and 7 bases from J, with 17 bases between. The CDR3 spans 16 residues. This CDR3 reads CASSYAGPGSGEKLFF. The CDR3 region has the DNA TGTGCCAGCAGTTACGCGGGACCAGGGAGCGGTGAAAAACTGTTTTTT.